This TCR beta chain originates from a study of blood T cell repertoires in COVID-19. In the study overall: Researchers got acute and convalescent COVID-19 samples from the United States, Italy and Spain.

Per germline, CDR1 LNHNV and CDR2 YYDKDF (reference sequence). The CDR3 has 14 residues. Trimming removed 2 bases from V and 2 bases from J, with 10 bases in between. Per the original methods: Reference gene primer amplification in the assay estimated nucleated cell counts. Assay used: immunoSEQ multiplex PCR; TCRdb lists only in-frame clones, some missing. D and trimming come from the DNA, and the V and J calls and clone size come from that table. The profile shows fewer than 400,000 clones, around 84% of them singletons. This receptor was identified in a human donor in a cohort sampled during active COVID-19. Source material: peripheral blood. The V gene is TRBV15, the J gene TRBJ2-7, with D tentatively TRBD1 (6 bases). The CDR3 nucleotides read TGTGCCACCAGCAGACCGGGACAACCCTACGAGCAGTACTTC. Its protein is CATSRPGQPYEQYF.